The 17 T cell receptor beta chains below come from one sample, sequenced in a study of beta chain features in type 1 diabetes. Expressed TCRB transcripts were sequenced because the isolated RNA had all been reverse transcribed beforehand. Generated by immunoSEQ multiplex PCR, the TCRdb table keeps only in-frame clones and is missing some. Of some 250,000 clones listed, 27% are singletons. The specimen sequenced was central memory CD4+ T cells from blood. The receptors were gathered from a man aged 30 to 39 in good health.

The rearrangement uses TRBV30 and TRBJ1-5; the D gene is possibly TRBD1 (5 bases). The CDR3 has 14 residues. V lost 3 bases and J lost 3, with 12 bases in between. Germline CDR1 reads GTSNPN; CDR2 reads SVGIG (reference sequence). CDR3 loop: CAWSMGGTNQPQHF. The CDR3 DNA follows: TGTGCCTGGAGCATGGGAGGGACCAATCAGCCCCAGCATTTT.

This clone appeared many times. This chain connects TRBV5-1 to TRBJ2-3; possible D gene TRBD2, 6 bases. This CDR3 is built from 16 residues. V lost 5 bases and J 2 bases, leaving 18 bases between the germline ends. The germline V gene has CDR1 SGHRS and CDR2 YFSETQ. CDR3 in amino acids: CASRPTPGLTTDTQYF. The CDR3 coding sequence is TGCGCCAGCAGACCTACCCCGGGACTCACCACAGATACGCAGTATTTT.

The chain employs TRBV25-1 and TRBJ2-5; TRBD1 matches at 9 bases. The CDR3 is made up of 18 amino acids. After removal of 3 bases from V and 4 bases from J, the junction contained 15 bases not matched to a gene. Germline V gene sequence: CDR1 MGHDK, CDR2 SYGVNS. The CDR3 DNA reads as TGTGCCAGCAGTGAGGGGTTTGGCGGGACAGGGAGGCGAGAGACCCAGTACTTC. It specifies CASSEGFGGTGRRETQYF.

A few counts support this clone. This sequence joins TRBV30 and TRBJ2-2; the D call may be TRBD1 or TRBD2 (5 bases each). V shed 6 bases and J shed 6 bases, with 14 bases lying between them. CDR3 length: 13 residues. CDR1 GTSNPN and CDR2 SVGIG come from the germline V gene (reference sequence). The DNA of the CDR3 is TGTGCCTGCCGGGACCCACGCCCCGGGGAGCTGTTTTTT. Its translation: CACRDPRPGELFF.

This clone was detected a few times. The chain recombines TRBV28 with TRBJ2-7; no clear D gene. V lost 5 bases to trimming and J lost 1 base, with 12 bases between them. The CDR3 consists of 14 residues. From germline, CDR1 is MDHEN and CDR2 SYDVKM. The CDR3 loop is CASSTPDGSYEQYF. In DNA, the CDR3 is TGTGCCAGCAGTACACCGGACGGATCCTACGAGCAGTACTTC.

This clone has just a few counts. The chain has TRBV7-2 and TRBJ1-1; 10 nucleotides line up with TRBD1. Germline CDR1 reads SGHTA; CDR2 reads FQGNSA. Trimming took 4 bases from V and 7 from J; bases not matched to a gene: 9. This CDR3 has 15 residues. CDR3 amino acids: CASSSGPGQGHEAFF. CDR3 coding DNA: TGTGCCAGCAGCTCTGGACCGGGACAGGGGCATGAAGCTTTCTTT.

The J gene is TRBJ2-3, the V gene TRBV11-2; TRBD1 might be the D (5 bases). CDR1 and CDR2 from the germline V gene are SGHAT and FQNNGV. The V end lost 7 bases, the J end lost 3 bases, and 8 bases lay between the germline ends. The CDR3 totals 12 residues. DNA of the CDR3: TGTGCCAGCACAGGGATTACAGATACGCAGTATTTT. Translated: CASTGITDTQYF.

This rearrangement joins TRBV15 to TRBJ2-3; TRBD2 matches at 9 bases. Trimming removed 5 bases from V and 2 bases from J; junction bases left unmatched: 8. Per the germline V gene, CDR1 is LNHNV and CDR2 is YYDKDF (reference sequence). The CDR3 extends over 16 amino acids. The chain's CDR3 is CATSRRSGGFTDTQYF. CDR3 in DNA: TGTGCCACCAGCCGGCGTAGCGGGGGCTTCACAGATACGCAGTATTTT.

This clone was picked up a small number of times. The CDR3 bases are TGTGCCAGCACTATGGTTAATGAGCAGTTCTTC. The encoded protein is CASTMVNEQFF. The chain has TRBV2 and TRBJ2-1; D uncertain. The CDR3 covers 11 residues. V was pared by 7 bases and J by 7 bases, with 8 bases between. Germline V CDR1 and CDR2: SNHLY, FYNNEI. The variable domain in full, with the rest retrieved from reference TRBV2 and TRBJ2-1, is EPEVTQTPSHQVTQMGQEVILRCVPISNHLYFYWYRQILGQKVEFLVSFYNNEISEKSEIFDDQFSVERPDGSNFTLKIRSTKLEDSAMYFCASTMVNEQFFGPGTRLTVL.

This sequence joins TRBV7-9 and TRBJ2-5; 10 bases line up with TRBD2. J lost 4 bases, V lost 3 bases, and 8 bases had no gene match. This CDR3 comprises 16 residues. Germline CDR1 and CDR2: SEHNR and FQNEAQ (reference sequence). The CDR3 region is CASSFSSGRGSETQYF. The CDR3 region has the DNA TGTGCCAGCAGCTTTTCCAGCGGGAGGGGTTCAGAGACCCAGTACTTC.

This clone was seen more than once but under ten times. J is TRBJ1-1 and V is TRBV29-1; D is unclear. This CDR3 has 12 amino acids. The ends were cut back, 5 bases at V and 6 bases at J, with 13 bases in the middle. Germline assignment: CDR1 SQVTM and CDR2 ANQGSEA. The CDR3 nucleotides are TGCAGCGTTTCGATGGGTGATGCTGAAGCTTTCTTT. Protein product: CSVSMGDAEAFF.

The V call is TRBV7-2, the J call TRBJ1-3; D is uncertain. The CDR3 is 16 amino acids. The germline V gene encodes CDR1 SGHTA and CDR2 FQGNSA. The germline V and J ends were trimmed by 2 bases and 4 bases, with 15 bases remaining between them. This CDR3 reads CASSLRNSDRGNTIYF. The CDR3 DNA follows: TGTGCCAGCAGCTTACGAAACAGCGACCGGGGAAACACCATATATTTT.

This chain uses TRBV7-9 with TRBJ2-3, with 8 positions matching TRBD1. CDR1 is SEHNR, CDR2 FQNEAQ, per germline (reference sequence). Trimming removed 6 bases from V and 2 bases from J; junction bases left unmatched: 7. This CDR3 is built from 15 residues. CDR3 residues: CASRRTGRYTDTQYF. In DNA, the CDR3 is TGTGCCAGCAGGCGGACAGGGCGATACACAGATACGCAGTATTTT. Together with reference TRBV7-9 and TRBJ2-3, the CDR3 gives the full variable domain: DTGVSQNPRHKITKRGQNVTFRCDPISEHNRLYWYRQTLGQGPEFLTYFQNEAQLEKSRLLSDRFSAERPKGSFSTLEIQRTEQGDSAMYLCASRRTGRYTDTQYFGPGTRLTVL.

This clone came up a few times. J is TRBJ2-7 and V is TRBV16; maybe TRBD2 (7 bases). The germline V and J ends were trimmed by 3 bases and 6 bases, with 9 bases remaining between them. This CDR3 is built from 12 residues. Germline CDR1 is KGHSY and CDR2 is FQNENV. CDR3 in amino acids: CASSQGGLEQYF. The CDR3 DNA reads TGTGCCAGCAGCCAGGGGGGGCTCGAGCAGTACTTC.

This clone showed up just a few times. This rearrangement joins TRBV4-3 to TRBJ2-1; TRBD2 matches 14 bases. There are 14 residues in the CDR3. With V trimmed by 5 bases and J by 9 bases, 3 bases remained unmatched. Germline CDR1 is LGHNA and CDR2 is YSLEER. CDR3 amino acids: CASSGTSGSSEQFF. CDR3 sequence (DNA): TGCGCCAGCAGCGGGACTAGCGGGAGTAGTGAGCAGTTCTTC.

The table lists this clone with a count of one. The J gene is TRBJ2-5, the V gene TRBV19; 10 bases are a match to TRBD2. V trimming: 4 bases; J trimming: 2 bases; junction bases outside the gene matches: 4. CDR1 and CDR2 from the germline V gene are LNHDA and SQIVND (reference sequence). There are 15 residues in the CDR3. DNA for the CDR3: TGTGCCAGTAGTACAGCGGGAGGGCCTCAAGAGACCCAGTACTTC. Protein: CASSTAGGPQETQYF.

Written as DNA, the CDR3 is TGCGCCAGCAGTAAGGGGGGGGAGACCCAGTACTTC. Amino acids: CASSKGGETQYF. The V call is TRBV10-1, the J call TRBJ2-5; D may be TRBD2 (7 bases). V gave up 5 bases and J gave up 5 bases, with 9 bases separating them. Germline assignment: CDR1 WNHNN and CDR2 SYGVQD (reference sequence). The CDR3 consists of 12 residues.